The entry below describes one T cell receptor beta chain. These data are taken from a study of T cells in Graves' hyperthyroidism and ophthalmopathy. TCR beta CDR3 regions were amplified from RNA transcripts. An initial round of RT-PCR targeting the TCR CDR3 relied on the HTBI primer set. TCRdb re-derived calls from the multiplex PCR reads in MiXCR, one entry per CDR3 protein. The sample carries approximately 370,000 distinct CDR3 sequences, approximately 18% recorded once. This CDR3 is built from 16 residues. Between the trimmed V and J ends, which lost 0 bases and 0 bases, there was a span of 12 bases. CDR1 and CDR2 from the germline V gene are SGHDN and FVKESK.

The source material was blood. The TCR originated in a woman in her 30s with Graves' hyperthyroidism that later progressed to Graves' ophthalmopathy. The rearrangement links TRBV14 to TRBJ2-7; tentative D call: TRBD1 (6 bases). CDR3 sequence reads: CASSQDRGRSSYEQYF. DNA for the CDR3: TGTGCCAGCAGCCAAGACAGGGGTCGAAGCTCCTACGAGCAGTACTTC.